These 31 T cell receptor beta chains were all obtained from the same sample, sequenced in a study of metastatic and nonmetastatic thyroid tumors. TCRdb recomputed clones from the PCR reads via MiXCR. The sample contains about 85,000 clones, less than 10% of which appear only once. Prior to thyroid surgery, none of the patients had received any treatment. Sequenced input: blood. The receptors come from a female donor with papillary thyroid cancer or a benign thyroid nodule (not recorded which). Some clones in this sample may be carry-over from other donors' samples.

Ten or more counts support this clone. This rearrangement joins TRBV6-1 to TRBJ1-2; no clear D gene. Germline CDR1 and CDR2: MNHNS and SASEGT. This CDR3 comprises 14 residues. V lost 5 bases to trimming and J lost 4 bases, with 14 bases between them. The CDR3 spells CASSLGIEGYGYTF. CDR3 DNA sequence: TGTGCCAGCAGTTTAGGAATTGAAGGCTATGGCTACACCTTC.

This clone was detected ten times or more. The chain recombines TRBV7-6 with TRBJ1-5, with 9 nucleotides matching TRBD1. Germline trimming cut 5 bases from V and 0 bases from J; bases unmatched to any gene: 8. The CDR3 is 17 amino acids. Per the germline V gene, CDR1 is SGHVS and CDR2 is FNYEAQ. The CDR3 DNA reads TGTGCCAGCAGCGGCGGACAGGGGATTGCTAGCAATCAGCCCCAGCATTTT. Translated: CASSGGQGIASNQPQHF.

This clone occurred many times. V is TRBV11-2 and J is TRBJ1-1; D possibly corresponds to TRBD1 (6 bases). The CDR3 consists of 14 residues. Germline V gives CDR1 SGHAT, CDR2 FQNNGV. Trimming shortened V by 0 bases and J by 2 bases, and 7 bases separated the two germline ends. In DNA form, the CDR3 reads TGTGCCAGCAGCTTAGAACAGGGAAACACTGAAGCTTTCTTT. Encoded protein: CASSLEQGNTEAFF.

This clone was recorded many times. This chain connects TRBV4-1 to TRBJ1-1; D remains ambiguous. This CDR3 is built from 13 residues. V lost 5 bases and J 1 base, leaving 8 bases between the germline ends. The germline V gene has CDR1 MGHRA and CDR2 YSYEKL. The CDR3 reads CASSTSSNTEAFF. As DNA, the CDR3 is TGCGCCAGCAGCACGAGTTCGAACACTGAAGCTTTCTTT.

This clone has a count of ten or more. The rearrangement uses TRBV5-6 and TRBJ1-6; D gene ambiguous. Trimming took off 1 base at V and 0 bases at J, with 8 bases between the two ends. This CDR3 has 16 amino acids. Germline CDR1 reads SGHDT; CDR2 reads YYEEEE. The DNA of the CDR3 is TGTGCCAGCAGCTTGAGAAGGAGCTCCTATAATTCACCCCTCCACTTT. Residues: CASSLRRSSYNSPLHF.

This clone showed up many times. The genes are TRBV7-2 and TRBJ1-4; D remains ambiguous. The germline V and J ends were trimmed by 3 bases and 6 bases, with 8 bases remaining between them. This CDR3 is 13 amino acids long. The germline CDR1 and CDR2 sequences are SGHTA and FQGNSA. Here the CDR3 reads CASSFTVDEKLFF. CDR3 DNA: TGTGCCAGCAGCTTCACAGTTGATGAAAAACTGTTTTTT.

This clone was seen more than once but under ten times. A much more abundant neighbour one base away suggests this may be a read error. The rearrangement links TRBV12-3 or TRBV12-4 to TRBJ2-7; D ambiguous. The length of the CDR3 is 11 residues. The CDR3 spells CTSSLAKTAYF. The CDR3 coding sequence is TGTACCAGCAGTTTAGCTAAGACGGCCTACTTC.

This clone was recorded many times. The chain combines TRBV6-2 or TRBV6-3 with TRBJ2-5; 12 bases map to TRBD2. Germline V gives CDR1 MNHEY, CDR2 SVGEGT. There are 15 residues in the CDR3. J lost 3 bases, V lost 6 bases, and 5 bases had no gene match. The CDR3 bases are TGTGCCAGCAGGCCGGGACTAGCGGGTGAAGAGACCCAGTACTTC. It yields the protein CASRPGLAGEETQYF.

This clone was recorded many times. Other DNA sequences within the sample encode an identical CDR3. The chain recombines TRBV9 with TRBJ2-7, with 10 bases identical to TRBD2. J lost 2 bases, V lost 4 bases, and 9 bases had no gene match. Germline lookup yields CDR1 SGDLS and CDR2 YYNGEE. This CDR3 has 16 residues. DNA for the CDR3: TGTGCCAGCAGCCCCCAGTCTAGCGGGGGTCCCTACGAGCAGTACTTC. Translation: CASSPQSSGGPYEQYF.

This clone showed up many times. The CDR3, as DNA: TGTGCCAGCAGCCAGAAACAGGGAAACCAAGAGACCCAGTACTTC. Protein sequence: CASSQKQGNQETQYF. This chain links TRBV4-2 with TRBJ2-5, with D possibly TRBD1 on 6 matching bases. Germline V lookup: CDR1 LGHNA, CDR2 YNFKEQ. Trimming pared 3 bases from V and 0 bases from J, leaving 11 bases between. CDR3 length equals 15 residues.

A few counts support this clone. The chain carries TRBV11-2 and TRBJ2-1, with 9 bases identical to TRBD2. Looked up from germline, CDR1 is SGHAT and CDR2 is FQNNGV. The junction had 10 bases not matched to a gene; V was cut back by 5 bases and J by 8 bases. The CDR3 contains 15 residues. The DNA for the CDR3 is TGTGCCAGCAGCGTCTGGACTAGCGTTCTGGATGAGCAGTTCTTC. This translates into CASSVWTSVLDEQFF.

This clone was counted at least ten times. The chain recombines TRBV20-1 with TRBJ1-2, with unresolved D. V dropped 1 base and J dropped 4 bases, with 10 bases sitting between them. Germline CDR1 DFQATT, CDR2 SNEGSKA (reference sequence). CDR3 size: 13 residues. CDR3 nucleotide sequence: TGCAGTGCTAGAGCGGCGGGGTTCTATGGCTACACCTTC. It yields the protein CSARAAGFYGYTF.

This clone was observed at least ten times. This chain links TRBV5-1 with TRBJ2-2; no firm D call. CDR1 SGHRS and CDR2 YFSETQ come from the germline V gene. The CDR3 is 15 residues long. The ends were cut back, 2 bases at V and 1 base at J, with 9 bases in the middle. CDR3 DNA sequence: TGCGCCAGCAGCTTTGGACCTGGGAACACCGGGGAGCTGTTTTTT. It is translated as CASSFGPGNTGELFF.

In its sample, this clone was seen many times. J is TRBJ1-5 and V is TRBV28, with 7 bases fitting TRBD1. The CDR3 runs 15 residues. CDR1 and CDR2 (germline): MDHEN, SYDVKM. V was pared by 4 bases and J by 0 bases, with 3 bases of the junction left unmatched. The chain's CDR3 is CASSWGQSSNQPQHF. Here the CDR3 DNA reads TGTGCCAGCAGTTGGGGACAGAGTAGCAATCAGCCCCAGCATTTT.

In this sample, this clone turned up many times. This chain connects TRBV7-2 to TRBJ1-4; D gene uncertain. Germline V gives CDR1 SGHTA, CDR2 FQGNSA. Deletions cut 1 base from V and 0 bases from J, with 3 bases between. This CDR3 has 14 amino acids. This chain's CDR3 is CASSLGSTNEKLFF. CDR3 nucleotides: TGTGCCAGCAGCTTAGGATCAACTAATGAAAAACTGTTTTTT.

In its sample, this clone was seen many times. This chain links TRBV6-1 with TRBJ1-1; TRBD1 matches at 11 bases. Looked up from germline, CDR1 is MNHNS and CDR2 is SASEGT. V trimming: 8 bases; J trimming: 1 base; junction bases outside the gene matches: 9. This CDR3 has 16 amino acids. CDR3 bases: TGTGCCAGCCTTCAGGGACAGGGGGTATGGAACACTGAAGCTTTCTTT. Translation gives CASLQGQGVWNTEAFF.

This clone was seen more than once but under ten times. An end of the junction does not agree with germline; a read error may underlie this. The rearrangement joins TRBV12-3 or TRBV12-4 to TRBJ1-1, with D possibly TRBD1 on 5 matching bases. The CDR3 spans 13 residues. CDR3 sequence reads: CASSTTENTEDFF. CDR3 DNA sequence: TGTGCCAGCAGTACGACAGAGAACACTGAAGATTTCTTT.

This clone was recorded at least ten times. The J gene is TRBJ2-7, the V gene TRBV24-1, with D perhaps assigned TRBD1 or TRBD2 (7 bases each). The V gene lost 7 bases and the J gene lost 6 bases, with 15 bases spanning the gap. Germline CDR1 reads KGHDR; CDR2 reads SFDVKD. CDR3 length equals 13 residues. In DNA, the CDR3 is TGTGCCACCAGCCCGGGCAGGGGGGGCGAGCAGTACTTC. Translating gives CATSPGRGGEQYF.

This clone was counted many times. V and J are TRBV7-2 and TRBJ1-6; 10 nucleotides align to TRBD1. J lost 8 bases, V lost 1 base, and 2 bases had no gene match. The CDR3 extends over 15 amino acids. CDR1 is SGHTA and CDR2 is FQGNSA in the germline V gene. CDR3 protein: CASSLGDRGYSPLHF. The CDR3, as DNA: TGTGCCAGCAGCTTAGGGGACAGGGGTTATTCACCCCTCCACTTT.

As for this clone: A read error may be the cause here, since a much bigger clone is one base away. The chain recombines TRBV5-1 with TRBJ2-7; D is perhaps TRBD1 or TRBD2 (5 bases each). This CDR3 is built from 14 residues. From germline, CDR1 is SGHRS and CDR2 YFSETQ. The CDR3 loop reads CANSLGQGPYEQYF. The CDR3 DNA sequence: TGCGCCAACAGCTTGGGGCAGGGACCCTACGAGCAGTACTTC.

A word on this clone: A much larger clone is a single base away; this may be a read error. The CDR3 DNA follows: TGTGCCATCAGTGAACCCGGGACCAGTTACAATGAGCAGTTCTTC. Encoded protein: CAISEPGTSYNEQFF. The rearrangement links TRBV10-3 to TRBJ2-1, with D possibly being TRBD1 or TRBD2 (5 bases each). V shed 3 bases and J shed 4 bases, with 13 bases lying between them. Germline V gives CDR1 ENHRY, CDR2 SYGVKD. The CDR3 consists of 15 residues.

Ten or more counts support this clone. This rearrangement joins TRBV12-3 or TRBV12-4 to TRBJ2-6; D not certain. This CDR3 spans 17 amino acids. Between the trimmed V and J ends, which lost 2 bases and 2 bases, there was a span of 13 bases. For the CDR3, the DNA is TGTGCCAGCAGTTTATCGACGGTTTTCACTGGGGCCAACGTCCTGACTTTC. It yields the protein CASSLSTVFTGANVLTF.

The gene calls are TRBV13 and TRBJ1-2; 7 bases fit TRBD1. This CDR3 contains 14 residues. Looked up from germline, CDR1 is PRHDT and CDR2 is FYEKMQ (reference sequence). V was clipped by 5 bases and J by 5 bases; unmatched bases: 8. The CDR3 reads CASSPPQGGYGYTF. CDR3 in DNA: TGTGCCAGCAGCCCCCCGCAGGGGGGATATGGCTACACCTTC.

There are many counts of this clone. The chain joins TRBV2 to TRBJ2-1, with D tentatively TRBD2 (6 bases). Germline V gene lookup returns CDR1 SNHLY and CDR2 FYNNEI. V was pared by 4 bases and J by 5 bases, with 9 bases between. The CDR3 runs 13 residues. The CDR3 loop is CASSGTSNNEQFF. The CDR3 DNA is TGTGCCAGCAGTGGAACTAGCAACAATGAGCAGTTCTTC.

This clone was counted many times. J is TRBJ2-7 and V is TRBV28, with a tentative D call TRBD1 (6 bases). The CDR3 has 13 amino acids. Per the germline V gene, CDR1 is MDHEN and CDR2 is SYDVKM. V gave up 8 bases and J gave up 1 base, with 12 bases separating them. In nucleotides, the CDR3 is TGTGCCAGCGAACTCGGGACATCCTACGAGCAGTACTTC. Protein sequence: CASELGTSYEQYF.

The sample holds a few counts of this clone. The V and J genes are TRBV7-3 and TRBJ1-2; no reliable D call. Looked up from germline, CDR1 is SGHTA and CDR2 is FQGTGA. Trimming removed 1 base from V and 1 base from J, with 16 bases in between. The CDR3 runs to 17 residues. The CDR3 reads CASSLMPGRGYNYGYTF. The CDR3 DNA is TGTGCCAGCAGCTTAATGCCAGGCCGGGGATATAACTATGGCTACACCTTC.

This clone was counted many times. The chain combines TRBV28 with TRBJ2-5; 9 nucleotides match TRBD2. The CDR3 extends over 16 amino acids. Germline-derived CDR1 and CDR2 are MDHEN and SYDVKM. J lost 5 bases, V lost 8 bases, and 15 bases had no gene match. CDR3 residues: CASGTLGRGGGETQYF. CDR3 bases: TGTGCCAGCGGAACCCTGGGGCGGGGGGGCGGTGAGACCCAGTACTTC.

This clone has ten or more counts. V and J are TRBV2 and TRBJ1-2; D is perhaps TRBD1 (6 bases). CDR1 is SNHLY and CDR2 is FYNNEI in the germline V gene. The V end lost 7 bases, the J end lost 8 bases, and 20 bases lay between the germline ends. The CDR3 sequence is 14 residues long. The CDR3 protein is CASTDGGRLEGYTF. Written as DNA, the CDR3 is TGTGCCAGCACCGACGGGGGGCGCCTGGAAGGCTACACCTTC.

In this sample, this clone turned up a few times. The chain employs TRBV27 and TRBJ1-1; D remains ambiguous. Trimming took off 8 bases at V and 1 base at J, with 8 bases between the two ends. This CDR3 has 12 amino acids. The V gene's germline CDR1 is MNHEY and CDR2 SMNVEV (reference sequence). Here the CDR3 reads CASRRTNTEAFF. In DNA, the CDR3 is TGTGCCAGCCGTCGCACGAACACTGAAGCTTTCTTT.

Only a few counts were recorded for this clone. This chain uses TRBV14 with TRBJ1-1; TRBD1 aligns across 9 bases. This CDR3 has 14 residues. CDR1 and CDR2 from the germline V gene are SGHDN and FVKESK. V shed 4 bases, J shed 4 bases, and the junction held 4 bases outside the gene matches. DNA for the CDR3: TGTGCCAGCAGCCTCCGGGACAGGGCCACTGAAGCTTTCTTT. Translated: CASSLRDRATEAFF.

The sample holds many counts of this clone. The chain combines TRBV19 with TRBJ2-7; D might be TRBD2 (5 bases). Germline V lookup: CDR1 LNHDA, CDR2 SQIVND (reference sequence). Trimming removed 10 bases from V and 0 bases from J, with 13 bases in between. This CDR3 contains 13 residues. The CDR3 DNA is TGTGCCACCGACACGGGGAGCTCCTACGAGCAGTACTTC. Translation: CATDTGSSYEQYF.